The clone carrying this T cell receptor (beta chain) occurred a few times. Its antigen is as yet unknown. The data were obtained in a study of T cells in Graves' hyperthyroidism and ophthalmopathy. General study results and limits: Stable hyperthyroidism was told apart from ophthalmopathy by a model built on 13 V-J features. Most clonotypes expanded in thyroid above 0.001 were likewise present in blood.

TCR beta CDR3 regions were amplified from RNA. When the TCR CDR3 underwent first-round RT-PCR, the HTBI primer set was used. Using its own MiXCR run on the multiplex PCR reads, TCRdb lists one record per CDR3 protein. Here the sample spans about 300,000 distinct CDR3 sequences, roughly 20% being singletons. The CDR3 loop spans 17 amino acids. CDR1 SGHNT and CDR2 YYREEE come from the germline V gene (reference sequence). Trimming at V came to 4 bases and at J to 7 bases, leaving 12 bases not matched to a gene. What was sequenced was blood. The chain carries TRBV5-4 and TRBJ2-1; 12 nucleotides match TRBD2. The clonotype comes from a man aged 45 to 65 with Graves' ophthalmopathy. In DNA, the CDR3 is TGTGCCAGCAGCCTGGAGCTAGCGGGAGGGCCGGGGAATGAGCAGTTCTTC. Residues: CASSLELAGGPGNEQFF.